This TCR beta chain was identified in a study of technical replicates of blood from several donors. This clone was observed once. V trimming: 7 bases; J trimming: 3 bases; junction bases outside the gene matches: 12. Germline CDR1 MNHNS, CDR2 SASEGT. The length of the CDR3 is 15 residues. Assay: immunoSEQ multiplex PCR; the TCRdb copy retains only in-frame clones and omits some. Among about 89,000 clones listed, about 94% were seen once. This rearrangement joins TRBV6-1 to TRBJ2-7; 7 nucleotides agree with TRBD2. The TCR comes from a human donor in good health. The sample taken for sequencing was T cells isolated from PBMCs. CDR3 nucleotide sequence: TGTGCCAGCATAAGGGACCAGGGACTATACTACGAGCAGTACTTC. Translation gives CASIRDQGLYYEQYF.